The clone carrying this T cell receptor beta chain was detected many times. The target antigen is unknown. CDR1 DFQATT and CDR2 SNEGSKA come from the germline V gene (reference sequence). CDR3 length: 14 amino acids. The ends lost 6 bases at V and 2 bases at J; junction bases unmatched: 9. These data belong to a study of metastatic and nonmetastatic thyroid tumors. Study overall: The comparison covered peripheral blood and tumor or nodule tissue in malignant and benign thyroid patients. Study findings and constraints: A significant increase in TCR beta diversity was reportedly seen in malignant thyroid tumors relative to benign nodules, in blood and tumor.

Study processing details: What underpinned the distant-metastasis classifier for papillary thyroid cancer was the set of CDR3 differences across clinicopathological groups. With MiXCR, TCRdb called clones anew from the PCR reads. Here the V and J calls rest on TCRdb's processing, not on the authors' analysis. The sample shows under 30,000 clones, around 16% of them seen only once. Each patient went into thyroid surgery without having received any treatment. The V and J genes are TRBV20-1 and TRBJ2-7, with 8 bases fitting TRBD1. Specimen: blood. The TCR was taken from a male donor with papillary thyroid cancer or a benign thyroid nodule (not recorded which). Some clones in this sample may be carry-over from other donors' samples. CDR3 in DNA: TGCAGTGCAAAGACAGGGGTCACCACCTACGAGCAGTACTTC. Protein product: CSAKTGVTTYEQYF.